Listed below are T cell receptor beta chains from one sample, sequenced in a study of T cell responses to AZD1222 COVID-19 vaccine. Sequencing used immunoSEQ multiplex PCR; TCRdb keeps in-frame clones, though not all of them. The sample lists tens of thousands of clones, about 81% occurring once. Sequencing was performed on peripheral blood, taken 28 days after the second AZD1222 dose. These receptors were collected from an adult who received the AZD1222 COVID-19 vaccine. Both conserved end residues are part of each CDR3. The D gene is left open where the match is weak. Size is stated for part of the rows, as once, few or many counts, or as a class when the clone is expanded.

d_call,clone_size,v_call,j_call,cdr3_aa,cdr3_nt
-,-,TRBV18,TRBJ2-7,CASSPASPYEQYF,TGTGCCAGCTCACCGGCTTCCCCCTACGAGCAGTACTTC
-,-,TRBV19,TRBJ1-4,CASSSDSANEKLFF,TGTGCCAGTAGTTCCGATTCGGCTAATGAAAAACTGTTTTTT
-,once,TRBV7-2,TRBJ1-5,CASSLLWQGNQPQHF,TGTGCCAGCAGCTTATTGTGGCAGGGCAACCAGCCCCAGCATTTT
-,once,TRBV19,TRBJ1-5,CASSSLRQTVNQPQHF,TGTGCCAGTAGTAGCCTCAGACAGACCGTCAATCAGCCCCAGCATTTT
-,once,TRBV7-5,TRBJ2-5,CARTQRVLDNGHEPRRYQETQYF,TGTGCCAGAACCCAGCGCGTCCTCGATAACGGCCACGAACCGCGACGGTACCAAGAGACCCAGTACTTC
-,-,TRBV6-5,TRBJ1-5,CASSPWGQPQHF,TGTGCCAGCAGTCCGTGGGGTCAGCCCCAGCATTTT
TRBD1,-,TRBV19,TRBJ2-7,CASSRTGTGVDEQYF,TGTGCCAGTAGTCGTACCGGGACAGGGGTTGACGAGCAGTACTTC
-,-,TRBV19,TRBJ2-2,CASSIAWSNTGELFF,TGTGCCAGTAGTATAGCATGGTCGAACACCGGGGAGCTGTTTTTT
-,-,TRBV27,TRBJ1-1,CASSPRGGWENTEAFF,TGTGCCAGCAGTCCACGGGGGGGGTGGGAGAACACTGAAGCTTTCTTT
-,-,TRBV18,TRBJ1-5,CASSPQPPGASNQPQHF,TGTGCCAGCTCACCACAGCCCCCAGGAGCCAGCAATCAGCCCCAGCATTTT
-,-,TRBV29-1,TRBJ2-1,CSVGSSAYNEQFF,TGCAGCGTTGGTTCTAGCGCATACAATGAGCAGTTCTTC
-,medium-sized,TRBV6-5,TRBJ1-5,CASPGPFNQPQHF,TGTGCCAGCCCCGGGCCATTCAATCAGCCCCAGCATTTT
-,-,TRBV6-5,TRBJ1-2,CASINREEYGYTF,TGTGCCAGCATAAACAGGGAGGAGTATGGCTACACCTTC
TRBD1,-,TRBV11-1,TRBJ1-1,CASSPRTGGNTEAFF,TGTGCCAGCAGCCCCAGGACAGGGGGGAACACTGAAGCTTTCTTT
-,-,TRBV6-5,TRBJ1-4,CATSRGEKLFF,TGTGCCACCTCACGGGGGGAAAAACTGTTTTTT
TRBD1,-,TRBV7-2,TRBJ2-2,CASSLSPATGTGTGELFF,TGTGCCAGCAGCCTCAGCCCTGCGACCGGGACAGGGACCGGGGAGCTGTTTTTT
-,-,TRBV27,TRBJ2-3,CASSSWAASTDTQYF,TGTGCCAGCAGTTCTTGGGCAGCTAGCACAGATACGCAGTATTTT
-,-,TRBV27,TRBJ2-3,CASSFQGPLLGTQYF,TGTGCCAGCAGTTTTCAGGGGCCGCTCTTGGGTACGCAGTATTTT
TRBD2,many,TRBV9,TRBJ2-1,CASSTGLAASAEQFF,TGTGCCAGCAGCACAGGTCTAGCGGCTAGTGCTGAGCAGTTCTTC
-,once,TRBV11-1,TRBJ1-5,CASSFGTYQPQHF,TGTGCCAGCAGCTTCGGGACCTATCAGCCCCAGCATTTT
-,once,TRBV6-2/TRBV6-3,TRBJ2-1,CASSFVLGSVGENEQFF,TGTGCCAGCAGTTTTGTCCTGGGATCCGTCGGAGAAAATGAGCAGTTCTTC
-,medium-sized,TRBV21-1,TRBJ2-7,CASSKKGDSSYEQYF,TGTGCCAGCAGCAAAAAAGGGGACAGCTCCTACGAGCAGTACTTC
-,-,TRBV18,TRBJ2-3,CASSPGPGDTQYF,TGTGCCAGCTCACCGGGTCCTGGAGATACGCAGTATTTT
-,-,TRBV19,TRBJ2-6,CASSIWKGGSSGANVLTF,TGTGCCAGTAGTATCTGGAAGGGGGGAAGCTCTGGGGCCAACGTCCTGACTTTC
TRBD1,-,TRBV14,TRBJ2-7,CASSLLIGQGSYEQYF,TGTGCCAGCAGCCTCCTCATCGGACAGGGATCCTACGAGCAGTACTTC
TRBD1,-,TRBV11-2,TRBJ1-1,CASGPLTGATEAFF,TGTGCCAGCGGACCCTTGACAGGGGCCACTGAAGCTTTCTTT
-,-,TRBV21-1,TRBJ2-4,CASIPGQGPKNIQYF,TGTGCCAGCATACCCGGACAGGGGCCCAAAAACATTCAGTACTTC
-,-,TRBV12-5,TRBJ2-3,CASGSGRTTDTQYF,TGTGCTAGTGGTTCAGGACGGACCACAGATACGCAGTATTTT
TRBD1,-,TRBV7-9,TRBJ2-1,CASSLGQGLYEGQFF,TGTGCCAGCAGCCTCGGACAGGGCCTTTACGAGGGGCAGTTCTTC
TRBD1,-,TRBV9,TRBJ1-1,CASSQGQGEAFF,TGTGCCAGCAGCCAGGGACAGGGTGAAGCTTTCTTT
TRBD1,-,TRBV6-6,TRBJ2-7,CASSFWTGASEYEQYF,TGTGCCAGCAGTTTCTGGACAGGGGCGTCGGAATACGAGCAGTACTTC
-,few,TRBV7-8,TRBJ1-1,CASSPTGRGAFF,TGTGCCAGCAGCCCCACTGGGAGGGGAGCTTTCTTT
-,-,TRBV5-1,TRBJ2-1,CASSPPSSYNEQFF,TGCGCCAGCAGCCCTCCATCTTCCTACAATGAGCAGTTCTTC
-,-,TRBV9,TRBJ2-7,CASSGGGTAREQYF,TGTGCCAGCAGCGGAGGGGGTACGGCCCGGGAGCAGTACTTC
TRBD1,-,TRBV28,TRBJ1-6,CASSFLRGQTSPLHF,TGTGCCAGCAGTTTTTTAAGGGGGCAGACTTCACCCCTCCACTTT
-,-,TRBV11-3,TRBJ2-2,CASSSRIRSTPGELFF,TGTGCCAGCAGCTCCCGGATACGCAGTACCCCCGGGGAGCTGTTTTTT
TRBD2,-,TRBV14,TRBJ2-5,CASSQTDSGRKETQYF,TGTGCCAGCAGCCAAACCGATAGCGGGAGGAAAGAGACCCAGTACTTC
-,-,TRBV12-3/TRBV12-4,TRBJ2-3,CASSLLSGDTQYF,TGTGCCAGCAGTTTATTGAGCGGAGATACGCAGTATTTT
-,-,TRBV10-3,TRBJ2-3,CAISDRVMDTQYF,TGTGCCATCAGTGACAGAGTTATGGATACGCAGTATTTT
TRBD1,-,TRBV18,TRBJ1-4,CASSLRDSGIEKLFF,TGTGCCAGCTCGCTCCGGGACAGTGGTATAGAAAAACTGTTTTTT
TRBD2,-,TRBV3-1/TRBV3-2,TRBJ2-7,CASSQRLAGGPYEQYF,TGTGCCAGCAGCCAACGACTAGCGGGAGGCCCCTACGAGCAGTACTTC
-,-,TRBV3-1/TRBV3-2,TRBJ1-6,CASSQDFTGSSPLHF,TGTGCCAGCAGCCAAGATTTTACAGGGAGTTCACCCCTCCACTTT
-,few,TRBV6-2/TRBV6-3,TRBJ2-7,CASSWTGPSYEQYF,TGTGCCAGCAGTTGGACCGGGCCCTCCTACGAGCAGTACTTC
-,-,TRBV2,TRBJ1-5,CASSEGGNSNQPQHF,TGTGCCAGCAGTGAGGGTGGGAATAGCAATCAGCCCCAGCATTTT
TRBD1,-,TRBV4-1,TRBJ2-6,CASSQRDRGGSGANVLTF,TGCGCCAGCAGCCAAAGGGACAGGGGTGGATCTGGGGCCAACGTCCTGACTTTC
TRBD2,-,TRBV30,TRBJ2-3,CAWSVLAGTADTQYF,TGTGCCTGGAGTGTTTTAGCGGGAACGGCAGATACGCAGTATTTT
-,-,TRBV30,TRBJ2-5,CAWSVQGGRTQYF,TGTGCCTGGAGTGTACAGGGGGGGAGGACCCAGTACTTC
-,few,TRBV7-8,TRBJ2-3,CASSPRRVVADTQYF,TGTGCCAGCAGCCCACGTCGCGTGGTTGCGGATACGCAGTATTTT
-,once,TRBV3-1/TRBV3-2,TRBJ2-1,CASSPTRSSYNEQFF,TGTGCCAGCAGCCCAACCAGAAGCTCCTACAATGAGCAGTTCTTC
-,-,TRBV2,TRBJ2-7,CASSFEELMRYF,TGTGCCAGCAGCTTTGAAGAACTTATGCGGTACTTC
-,-,TRBV4-3,TRBJ1-1,CASSPTKNTEAFF,TGCGCCAGCAGCCCCACAAAGAACACTGAAGCTTTCTTT
-,-,TRBV6-2/TRBV6-3,TRBJ2-7,CASSYSTGGYEQYF,TGTGCCAGCAGTTACTCGACAGGAGGCTACGAGCAGTACTTC
-,-,TRBV5-6,TRBJ2-1,CASSFGRGGEQFF,TGTGCCAGCAGCTTCGGACGGGGCGGTGAGCAGTTCTTC
TRBD1,-,TRBV28,TRBJ1-2,CASSLPHTDRAGGYTF,TGTGCCAGCAGTTTACCCCACACCGACAGGGCTGGTGGCTACACCTTC